This TCR beta chain was obtained from a study of blood T cells in healthy people across ages. A second PCR of about 7 to 11 cycles used a sample-barcoded 5' primer and a J-beta primer mix. One entry per CDR3 protein, called by TCRdb with MiXCR from the 5' RACE reads. The table has over 950,000 distinct CDR3 sequences, roughly 47% seen once. All donors came from Russia, were Caucasian and healthy, and spanned ages roughly 6 to 95. Drawn from each donor were around 10 milliliters of peripheral blood. V was clipped by 5 bases and J by 7 bases, with 12 bases between them. This CDR3 region has 13 residues.

Sequenced input: blood. The receptor was isolated from a woman in her sixties or seventies in good health. This rearrangement joins TRBV12-3 or TRBV12-4 to TRBJ2-1; D is uncertain. This CDR3 is CASSVGPLNEQFF. CDR3 bases: TGTGCCAGCAGTGTCGGGCCCCTAAATGAGCAGTTCTTC.